This T cell receptor (beta chain) was observed in a study of OX40 agonist ivuxolimab in advanced cancers. The germline gives CDR1 MNHEY, CDR2 SVGAGI. CDR3 length equals 13 residues. V shed 8 bases and J shed 1 base, with 11 bases lying between them. The data were produced by immunoSEQ multiplex PCR, yet TCRdb's version contains in-frame clones alone and is incomplete. Among around 67,000 clones listed, 80% to 90% were seen once. The specimen was CD4+ or CD8+ T cells sorted from blood, collected in a trial of the OX40 agonist ivuxolimab. V gene TRBV6-5 combines with J gene TRBJ1-2; the D is unclear. The sequence was collected from an adult with an advanced solid tumor such as melanoma, head and neck, liver or kidney cancer. CDR3 sequence: CASQVLFNYGYTF. The CDR3 bases are TGTGCCAGCCAAGTTCTCTTTAACTATGGCTACACCTTC.